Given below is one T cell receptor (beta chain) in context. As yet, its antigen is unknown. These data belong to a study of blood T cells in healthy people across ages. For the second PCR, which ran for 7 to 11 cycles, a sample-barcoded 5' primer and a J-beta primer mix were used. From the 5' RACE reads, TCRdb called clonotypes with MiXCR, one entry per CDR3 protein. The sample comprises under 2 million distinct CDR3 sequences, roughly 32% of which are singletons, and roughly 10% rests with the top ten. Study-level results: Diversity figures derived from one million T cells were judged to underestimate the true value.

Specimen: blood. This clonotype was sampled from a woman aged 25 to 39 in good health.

The CDR3: CACLGTGGAAVEQFF. The CDR3, as DNA: TGTGCCTGCCTCGGGACAGGGGGCGCAGCGGTTGAGCAGTTCTTC. The J gene is TRBJ2-1, the V gene TRBV30, with 12 bases matching TRBD1. The CDR3 contains 15 residues. J lost 9 bases, V lost 6 bases, and 12 bases had no gene match. CDR1 and CDR2 (germline): GTSNPN, SVGIG (reference sequence). The full variable domain, rest sourced from reference TRBV30 and TRBJ2-1, is SQTIHQWPATLVQPVGSPLSLECTVEGTSNPNLYWYRQAAGRGLQLLFYSVGIGQISSEVPQNLSASRPQDRQFILSSKKLLLSDSGFYLCACLGTGGAAVEQFFGPGTRLTVL.